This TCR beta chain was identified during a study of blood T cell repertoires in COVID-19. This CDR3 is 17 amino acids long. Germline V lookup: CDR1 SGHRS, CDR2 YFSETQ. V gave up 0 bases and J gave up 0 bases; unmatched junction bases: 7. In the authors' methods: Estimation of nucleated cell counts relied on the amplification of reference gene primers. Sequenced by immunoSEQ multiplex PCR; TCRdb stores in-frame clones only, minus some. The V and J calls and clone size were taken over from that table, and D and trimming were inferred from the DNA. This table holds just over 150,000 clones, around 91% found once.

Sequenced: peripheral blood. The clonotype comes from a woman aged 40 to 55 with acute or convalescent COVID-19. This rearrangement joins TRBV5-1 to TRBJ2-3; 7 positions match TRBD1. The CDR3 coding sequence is TGCGCCAGCAGCTTGGGTACAGGGGCTTCTAGCACAGATACGCAGTATTTT. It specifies CASSLGTGASSTDTQYF.